Here is one TCR beta chain with its context. The source of the sample is a study of cytomegalovirus exposure and HLA in healthy donors. The PCR made use of 60 Vbeta and 13 Jbeta primers. Some clones are missing from TCRdb's copy, which holds only in-frame ones; the method was immunoSEQ multiplex PCR. The sample lists around 200,000 clones; roughly four fifths were seen once. CDR1 MNHNS and CDR2 SASEGT come from the germline V gene. V lost 6 bases to trimming and J lost 9 bases, with 18 bases between them. There are 14 residues in the CDR3. Although they were nominally healthy when sampled, donors likely had unrecorded immune exposures.

Sequencing input: PBMCs. This chain connects TRBV6-1 to TRBJ1-5; TRBD1 is a possible D gene (5 bases). This clonotype originated in a woman in her thirties or forties in good health and CMV-seronegative. CDR3 sequence (DNA): TGTGCCAGCAGGGGCGGTGGGGACGGGAGGCCCCAGCATTTT. It codes for CASRGGGDGRPQHF.